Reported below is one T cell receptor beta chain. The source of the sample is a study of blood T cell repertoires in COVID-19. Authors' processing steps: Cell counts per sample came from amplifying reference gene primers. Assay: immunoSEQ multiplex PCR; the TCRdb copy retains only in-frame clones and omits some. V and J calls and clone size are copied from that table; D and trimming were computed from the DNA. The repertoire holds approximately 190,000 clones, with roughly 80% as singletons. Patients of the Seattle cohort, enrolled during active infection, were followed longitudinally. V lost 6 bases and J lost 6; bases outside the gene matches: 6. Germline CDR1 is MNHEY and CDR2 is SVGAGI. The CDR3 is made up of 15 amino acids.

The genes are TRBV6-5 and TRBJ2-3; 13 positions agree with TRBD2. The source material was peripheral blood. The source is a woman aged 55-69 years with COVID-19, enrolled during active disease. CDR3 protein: CASRGLAGPGDTQYF. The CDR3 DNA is TGTGCCAGCAGGGGACTAGCGGGGCCGGGTGATACGCAGTATTTT.